Each of the 13 T cell receptor beta chains below was sequenced from the same sample in a study of CD8+CD57+ T cells in acquired aplastic anemia. CD8+CD57+ cell expansion had been shown by flow cytometry in patients chosen for sequencing. Template material for TCR beta VDJ and CDR3 profiling consisted of genomic DNA. TCRdb redid the calling of the reads with MiXCR, one entry per CDR3 protein. The repertoire consists of some 200,000 distinct CDR3 sequences, with less than 60% occurring once and the leading ten covering just under 20%. Material: sorted CD4+, CD8+, or CD8+CD57+ T cells (not recorded which) from PBMCs. The receptors stem from a human donor with aplastic anemia.

This clonotype was recorded at least ten times. This chain uses TRBV12-3 or TRBV12-4 with TRBJ2-1; D is possibly TRBD1 or TRBD2 (5 bases each). Trimming left V 6 bases short and J 3 bases short, with 12 bases between. This CDR3 spans 14 amino acids. The CDR3 loop reads CASSPGPIYNEQFF. The CDR3 region has the DNA TGTGCCAGCAGCCCGGGACCTATCTACAATGAGCAGTTCTTC.

This clonotype was seen repeatedly, ten times or more. The V call is TRBV5-8, the J call TRBJ2-1, with D uncertain. The CDR3 has 16 amino acids. The V gene lost 2 bases and the J gene lost 0 bases, with 12 bases spanning the gap. Germline V gene data show CDR1 as SGHTS and CDR2 as YDEGEE. CDR3 protein: CASSLRFSSSYNEQFF. Here the CDR3 DNA reads TGTGCCAGCAGCTTAAGGTTTTCAAGCTCCTACAATGAGCAGTTCTTC.

This clonotype was recorded at least ten times. The chain couples TRBV5-5 to TRBJ2-7; the D is unclear. The germline V and J ends were trimmed by 0 bases and 0 bases, with 10 bases remaining between them. This CDR3 spans 15 amino acids. Germline-derived CDR1 and CDR2 are SGHKS and YYEKEE (reference sequence). CDR3 nucleotide sequence: TGTGCCAGCAGCTTGGTACCGGCTAGCTCCTACGAGCAGTACTTC. As protein: CASSLVPASSYEQYF.

The sample holds many counts of this clonotype. This chain links TRBV7-2 with TRBJ1-5; 10 positions match TRBD1. Germline V gives CDR1 SGHTA, CDR2 FQGNSA. The V gene end was trimmed by 5 bases and the J gene end by 5 bases; junction bases not matched to a gene: 0. The CDR3 runs to 13 residues. CDR3 sequence: CASSGQGDQPQHF. The DNA for the CDR3 is TGTGCCAGCAGCGGACAGGGGGATCAGCCCCAGCATTTT.

Regarding this clonotype: A much larger clone lies a single base off, so this may be a read error. V and J are TRBV6-6 and TRBJ2-1, with 7 bases fitting TRBD2. The CDR3 contains 15 residues. Germline V lookup: CDR1 MNHNY, CDR2 SVGAGI (reference sequence). Trimming removed 5 bases from V and 8 bases from J; junction bases left unmatched: 12. The CDR3 here is CASSRWGLTEDEQFF. The CDR3 DNA sequence: TGTGCCAGCAGTCGGTGGGGACTAACGGAGGATGAGCAGTTCTTC.

The sample holds many counts of this clonotype. The CDR3 DNA follows: TGCGCCAGCAGCTTGGGGTCCAGTTCAGATACGCAGTATTTT. Amino acid sequence: CASSLGSSSDTQYF. The chain recombines TRBV5-1 with TRBJ2-3; D is unclear. The CDR3 is 14 amino acids. Germline assignment: CDR1 SGHRS and CDR2 YFSETQ. V was shortened by 0 bases and J by 4 bases, with 9 bases between the two germline ends.

The J gene is TRBJ2-1, the V gene TRBV9, with D perhaps matching TRBD1 (8 bases). The CDR3 runs 15 residues. Germline V gene lookup returns CDR1 SGDLS and CDR2 YYNGEE. The V end lost 7 bases, the J end lost 4 bases, and 18 bases lay between the germline ends. The CDR3 loop is CASGQQGGLYNEQFF. The CDR3 region has the DNA TGTGCCAGCGGACAACAGGGGGGGTTGTACAATGAGCAGTTCTTC.

The chain has TRBV5-4 and TRBJ2-7; the D gene is possibly TRBD2 (6 bases). CDR1 is SGHNT, CDR2 YYREEE, per germline (reference sequence). The length of the CDR3 is 13 residues. The ends were cut back, 3 bases at V and 5 bases at J, with 12 bases in the middle. CDR3 sequence: CASSSPGRNEQYF. CDR3 coding DNA: TGTGCCAGCAGCTCGCCAGGGAGGAACGAGCAGTACTTC.

Comment on this clonotype: One end of the junction does not line up with germline, which may come from a read error. V is TRBV24-1 and J is TRBJ1-2; TRBD1 matches 7 bases. Germline CDR1 and CDR2: KGHDR and SFDVKD. The CDR3 is made up of 12 amino acids. In DNA, the CDR3 is TGTGCCACCAGTGAAGTTGGCCGGGACAGCCTCTTC. This gives the protein CATSEVGRDSLF.

This clonotype occurred many times. The J gene is TRBJ2-1, the V gene TRBV5-1, with TRBD2 matching 7 bases. The germline gives CDR1 SGHRS, CDR2 YFSETQ. The CDR3 loop spans 15 amino acids. The trim removed 1 base at V and 5 bases at J, leaving 6 bases unmatched. This chain's CDR3 is CASSLSGLPNNEQFF. For the CDR3, the DNA is TGCGCCAGCAGCTTGTCGGGACTACCCAACAATGAGCAGTTCTTC.

This clonotype was seen a handful of times. The chain employs TRBV3-1 and TRBJ2-3; D is unclear. V was pared by 0 bases and J by 4 bases, with 17 bases between. Germline CDR1 and CDR2: LGHDT and YNNKEL (reference sequence). The CDR3 runs to 17 residues. In DNA, the CDR3 is TGTGCCAGCAGCCAAGATCGTCGTCAATCGGGCCCAGATACGCAGTATTTT. Translated, it gives CASSQDRRQSGPDTQYF.

With respect to this clonotype: Relative to the germline gene, one junction end is altered; a read error may explain this. The chain combines TRBV5-1 with TRBJ2-3, with D maybe TRBD1 (5 bases). This CDR3 is built from 15 residues. The germline gives CDR1 SGHRS, CDR2 YFSETQ. CDR3 residues: CASSLDEGAGDTQYF. The DNA for the CDR3 is TGTGCCAGCAGCTTAGATGAAGGGGCTGGAGATACGCAGTATTTT.

J is TRBJ2-7 and V is TRBV7-8; 11 bases match TRBD2. Germline CDR1 SGHVS, CDR2 FQNEAQ. After removal of 4 bases from V and 0 bases from J, the junction contained 8 bases not matched to a gene. The length of the CDR3 is 17 residues. The CDR3 loop is CASSSYSGGASSYEQYF. CDR3 nucleotides: TGTGCCAGCAGCTCTTATAGCGGGGGGGCCAGCTCCTACGAGCAGTACTTC.